One sample yielded the 21 T cell receptor beta chains listed below, sequenced in a study of blood T cell repertoires in COVID-19. Only in-frame clones appear in the TCRdb table, and some are missing; sequencing was by immunoSEQ multiplex PCR. The sample lists more than 95,000 clones, roughly 82% seen once, with roughly 29% in the top ten. The sample consisted of peripheral blood. The receptor set was obtained from a man between 60 and 75 years old with acute or convalescent COVID-19.

The sample holds a few counts of this clone. This chain links TRBV20-1 with TRBJ1-1; D is undetermined. Germline loops: CDR1 DFQATT, CDR2 SNEGSKA (reference sequence). Trimming took off 5 bases at V and 4 bases at J, with 8 bases between the two ends. The CDR3 contains 11 residues. The CDR3 protein is CSARESTEAFF. The CDR3 DNA is TGCAGTGCTCGGGAGAGCACTGAAGCTTTCTTT.

This clone has just one count. This sequence joins TRBV10-2 and TRBJ2-3; 7 bases align to TRBD1. There are 13 residues in the CDR3. Germline lookup yields CDR1 WSHSY and CDR2 SAAADI. Trimming cost V 6 bases and J 2 bases; bases outside gene matches: 2. CDR3 DNA: TGCGCCAGCAGAGACAGGGTCACAGATACGCAGTATTTT. Translating it yields CASRDRVTDTQYF.

This clone was seen a single time. The V call is TRBV28, the J call TRBJ2-3; 7 bases map to TRBD2. This CDR3 is built from 15 residues. The germline gives CDR1 MDHEN, CDR2 SYDVKM. J was trimmed by 2 bases and V by 2 bases; bases with no gene match: 4. This chain's CDR3 is CASSLAGAFTDTQYF. The CDR3 DNA reads as TGTGCCAGCAGTTTAGCGGGAGCGTTCACAGATACGCAGTATTTT.

This clone came up a few times. The chain carries TRBV5-1 and TRBJ2-2; D is perhaps TRBD2 (6 bases). Germline assignment: CDR1 SGHRS and CDR2 YFSETQ. Trimming pared 0 bases from V and 5 bases from J, leaving 14 bases between. The CDR3 contains 16 residues. CDR3 DNA: TGCGCCAGCAGCTTGGACAGGATCGGAGGGACCGGGGAGCTGTTTTTT. Its translation: CASSLDRIGGTGELFF.

This rearrangement joins TRBV28 to TRBJ2-3; weak D call: TRBD2 (6 bases). The CDR3 has 15 residues. The V gene's germline CDR1 is MDHEN and CDR2 SYDVKM. V was cut by 5 bases and J by 1 base, with 13 bases left in between. The CDR3 protein is CASSGGFRGTDTQYF. DNA for the CDR3: TGTGCCAGCAGTGGGGGGTTTCGGGGCACAGATACGCAGTATTTT.

This rearrangement joins TRBV28 to TRBJ2-7; possibly TRBD1 for D (5 bases). The V and J ends lost 6 bases and 0 bases respectively, with 12 bases between them. Germline values: CDR1 MDHEN, CDR2 SYDVKM. CDR3 length: 14 amino acids. CDR3 region: CASRPGADSYEQYF. As DNA, the CDR3 is TGTGCCAGCAGACCTGGGGCAGACTCCTACGAGCAGTACTTC.

The chain couples TRBV27 to TRBJ1-6; D unresolved. Trimming stripped 2 bases from V and 8 bases from J, with 10 bases between. The CDR3 has 14 amino acids. Per the germline V gene, CDR1 is MNHEY and CDR2 is SMNVEV (reference sequence). The CDR3, as DNA: TGTGCCAGCAGTTTACGGGGTTACGATTCACCCCTCCACTTT. Protein: CASSLRGYDSPLHF.

The chain uses TRBV3-1 (or the pseudogene TRBV3-2) and TRBJ1-1; 7 bases fit TRBD1. J lost 5 bases, V lost 6 bases, and 18 bases had no gene match. The CDR3 totals 17 residues. Germline-derived CDR1 and CDR2 are LGHDT and YNNKEL (reference sequence). Here the CDR3 reads CASRAGGSSPLGTEAFF. DNA for the CDR3: TGTGCCAGCAGGGCAGGGGGGTCATCACCACTAGGGACTGAAGCTTTCTTT.

The V and J genes are TRBV6-2 or TRBV6-3 and TRBJ2-3; D unresolved. This CDR3 contains 14 residues. Between the trimmed V and J ends, which lost 0 bases and 1 base, there was a span of 5 bases. Per germline, CDR1 MNHEY and CDR2 SVGEGT. The CDR3 region has the DNA TGTGCCAGCAGTTACTCCCCGGGCACAGATACGCAGTATTTT. Translating it yields CASSYSPGTDTQYF.

This clone was found once. V usage is TRBV9 and J usage is TRBJ2-1; TRBD2 agrees at 10 bases. Germline CDR1 reads SGDLS; CDR2 reads YYNGEE. This CDR3 is built from 17 residues. After removal of 2 bases from V and 5 bases from J, the junction contained 10 bases not matched to a gene. The CDR3 loop is CASSVGLAGALDNEQFF. In DNA form, the CDR3 reads TGTGCCAGCAGCGTTGGGCTAGCGGGAGCGCTAGACAATGAGCAGTTCTTC.

CDR3 protein: CASKGAGGYSNQPQHF. CDR3 DNA: TGTGCCAGCAAAGGGGCAGGGGGCTATAGCAATCAGCCCCAGCATTTT. The chain recombines TRBV2 with TRBJ1-5; 8 bases are a match to TRBD1. V lost 7 bases to trimming and J lost 0 bases; unmatched junction nucleotides: 8. The CDR3 spans 16 residues. Germline lookup yields CDR1 SNHLY and CDR2 FYNNEI.

The chain has TRBV13 and TRBJ1-6; tentative D call: TRBD1 (5 bases). Trimming stripped 5 bases from V and 9 bases from J, with 23 bases between. From germline, CDR1 is PRHDT and CDR2 FYEKMQ (reference sequence). CDR3 length: 17 amino acids. The CDR3 sequence: CASSQNRIGGAASPLHF. Written as DNA, the CDR3 is TGTGCCAGCAGCCAAAACCGTATAGGAGGGGCGGCTTCACCCCTCCACTTT.

The chain links TRBV4-1 to TRBJ2-1, with TRBD2 identical over 9 bases. V was pared by 4 bases and J by 7 bases, with 14 bases of the junction left unmatched. The V gene's germline CDR1 is MGHRA and CDR2 YSYEKL. The length of the CDR3 is 17 residues. The CDR3 DNA is TGCGCCAGCAGCCGGGGGAGGCTAGCGGGAAAGGATAATGAGCAGTTCTTC. Its protein product is CASSRGRLAGKDNEQFF.

This chain connects TRBV9 to TRBJ1-6; a weak D match, TRBD1 (6 bases). Germline V gene data show CDR1 as SGDLS and CDR2 as YYNGEE. This CDR3 comprises 15 residues. V lost 2 bases and J lost 10, with 16 bases in between. The CDR3 DNA sequence: TGTGCCAGCAGCGTCCGAGGGGGGGGCAACTCACCCCTCCACTTT. It is translated as CASSVRGGGNSPLHF.

The J gene is TRBJ2-7, the V gene TRBV6-1; maybe TRBD2 (5 bases). The CDR3 covers 15 residues. The germline V and J ends were trimmed by 2 bases and 6 bases, with 17 bases remaining between them. Germline assignment: CDR1 MNHNS and CDR2 SASEGT. CDR3 amino acids: CASSESGLLRPEQYF. CDR3 nucleotides: TGTGCCAGCAGTGAATCTGGACTCCTCCGCCCCGAGCAGTACTTC.

V gene TRBV28 combines with J gene TRBJ1-2; perhaps TRBD1 as D (5 bases). Germline values: CDR1 MDHEN, CDR2 SYDVKM. Trimming left V 5 bases short and J 8 bases short, with 12 bases between. The CDR3 consists of 12 residues. The CDR3 reads CASSHQGGGYTF. The CDR3 DNA sequence: TGTGCCAGCAGTCATCAGGGAGGGGGCTACACCTTC.

Concerning this clone itself: At one boundary the junction diverges from the germline segment, which might be a read error. The rearrangement links TRBV5-8 to TRBJ2-5; 8 bases match TRBD1. The CDR3 runs 15 residues. From germline, CDR1 is SGHTS and CDR2 YDEGEE. The CDR3 DNA is TGTGCCAGCAGCATACAGGGGGTCACCCAAGGGACCCAGTACTTC. Residues: CASSIQGVTQGTQYF.

This chain links TRBV24-1 with TRBJ2-1; 14 nucleotides align to TRBD2. The V gene's germline CDR1 is KGHDR and CDR2 SFDVKD. The CDR3 covers 17 residues. Trimming took 1 base from V and 9 from J; bases not matched to a gene: 7. The CDR3 spells CATSDLGTSGSLGEQFF. The CDR3 DNA reads as TGTGCCACCAGTGATTTAGGGACTAGCGGGAGCCTGGGTGAGCAGTTCTTC.

The chain is built from TRBV7-9 and TRBJ1-4, with a possible D match to TRBD1 (5 bases). This CDR3 is built from 14 residues. Trimming shortened V by 1 base and J by 7 bases, and 10 bases separated the two germline ends. The V gene's germline CDR1 is SEHNR and CDR2 FQNEAQ (reference sequence). CDR3 nucleotides: TGTGCCAGCAGCTTAGGTGGGGGGTCTGAAAAACTGTTTTTT. Its protein product is CASSLGGGSEKLFF.

The CDR3 nucleotides are TGCGCCAGCAGCTCGGCGGGTAGTCAGGATACGCAGTATTTT. This translates into CASSSAGSQDTQYF. This chain joins TRBV5-1 and TRBJ2-3; maybe TRBD2 (5 bases). This CDR3 is 14 amino acids long. V shed 3 bases and J shed 6 bases, with 14 bases lying between them. Germline V CDR1 and CDR2: SGHRS, YFSETQ.

The V call is TRBV9, the J call TRBJ2-5, with TRBD2 matching 12 bases. CDR1 is SGDLS, CDR2 YYNGEE, per germline. This CDR3 spans 17 amino acids. J was trimmed by 2 bases and V by 3 bases; bases with no gene match: 8. The CDR3, as DNA: TGTGCCAGCAGCGCCCGAACTAGCGGGAGGAAACAAGAGACCCAGTACTTC. Its protein is CASSARTSGRKQETQYF.